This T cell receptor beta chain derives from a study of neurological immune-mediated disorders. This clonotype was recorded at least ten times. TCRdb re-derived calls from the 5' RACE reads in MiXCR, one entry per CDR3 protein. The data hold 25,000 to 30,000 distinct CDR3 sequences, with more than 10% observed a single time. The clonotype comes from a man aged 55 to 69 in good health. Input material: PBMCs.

The CDR3 region is CASSSGLAGHNEQFF. CDR3 nucleotide sequence: TGTGCCAGCAGTTCCGGACTAGCGGGTCACAATGAGCAGTTCTTC. V usage is TRBV12-3 or TRBV12-4 and J usage is TRBJ2-1; 11 bases map to TRBD2. The CDR3 contains 15 residues. Germline trimming cut 4 bases from V and 5 bases from J; bases unmatched to any gene: 4.